This is a list of T cell receptor beta chains from one sample in a study of shared clonotypes between healthy human individuals. Clones were sequenced by immunoSEQ multiplex PCR, and TCRdb holds only the in-frame ones, with some missing. Here the sample spans about 2.3 million clones, over 90% being singletons. The specimen was naive CD4+ T cells from PBMCs. The receptors here all came from a man aged 18 to 29 in good health. Some clones in this sample may be carry-over from other donors' samples. Both conserved end residues are part of each CDR3. D genes are given only for firm matches. Not all rows give a size; the values are once, few, many and, for expanded clones, a class.

d_call: NA; j_call: TRBJ2-7; v_call: TRBV6-1; clone_size: NA; cdr3_aa: CASSEAWGEQYF; cdr3_nt: TGTGCCAGCAGCGAAGCCTGGGGGGAGCAGTACTTC
d_call: NA; j_call: TRBJ2-1; v_call: TRBV18; clone_size: NA; cdr3_aa: CASSPLSLSNEQFF; cdr3_nt: TGTGCCAGCTCACCTCTCAGCCTGAGCAATGAGCAGTTCTTC
d_call: NA; j_call: TRBJ1-2; v_call: TRBV29-1; clone_size: NA; cdr3_aa: CSVEGGDGTFYGYTF; cdr3_nt: TGCAGCGTTGAAGGGGGAGACGGGACGTTCTATGGCTACACCTTC
d_call: NA; j_call: TRBJ2-5; v_call: TRBV30; clone_size: NA; cdr3_aa: CAWSVRGMWETQYF; cdr3_nt: TGTGCCTGGAGTGTTCGAGGGATGTGGGAGACCCAGTACTTC
d_call: TRBD2; j_call: TRBJ2-1; v_call: TRBV11-2; clone_size: NA; cdr3_aa: CASSLTSGRGNEQFF; cdr3_nt: TGTGCCAGCAGCTTAACTAGCGGGAGGGGCAATGAGCAGTTCTTC
d_call: NA; j_call: TRBJ2-1; v_call: TRBV7-2; clone_size: NA; cdr3_aa: CASSLNNGYNEQFF; cdr3_nt: TGTGCCAGCAGCTTAAACAACGGCTACAATGAGCAGTTCTTC
d_call: TRBD2; j_call: TRBJ2-7; v_call: TRBV28; clone_size: NA; cdr3_aa: CVSTTSGAYEQYF; cdr3_nt: TGTGTTAGCACGACTAGCGGTGCCTACGAGCAGTACTTC
d_call: TRBD2; j_call: TRBJ2-3; v_call: TRBV5-1; clone_size: NA; cdr3_aa: CASSLVAGQRVADTQYF; cdr3_nt: TGCGCCAGCAGCTTGGTAGCGGGCCAGAGGGTCGCAGATACGCAGTATTTT
d_call: TRBD2; j_call: TRBJ2-1; v_call: TRBV4-1; clone_size: NA; cdr3_aa: CASSQGGLAGAYNEQFF; cdr3_nt: TGCGCCAGCAGCCAAGGGGGACTAGCGGGGGCCTACAATGAGCAGTTCTTC
d_call: TRBD1; j_call: TRBJ2-2; v_call: TRBV28; clone_size: NA; cdr3_aa: CATQGADTGELFF; cdr3_nt: TGTGCCACCCAGGGGGCAGACACCGGGGAGCTGTTTTTT
d_call: NA; j_call: TRBJ1-2; v_call: TRBV28; clone_size: NA; cdr3_aa: CASSPRNYGYTF; cdr3_nt: TGTGCCAGCAGTCCTAGGAACTATGGCTACACCTTC
d_call: TRBD1; j_call: TRBJ1-1; v_call: TRBV5-4; clone_size: NA; cdr3_aa: CASSLGQGAPEAFF; cdr3_nt: TGTGCCAGCAGTCTCGGACAGGGGGCGCCTGAAGCTTTCTTT
d_call: NA; j_call: TRBJ2-1; v_call: TRBV5-8; clone_size: NA; cdr3_aa: CASNPGSDYNEQFF; cdr3_nt: TGTGCCAGCAACCCAGGGTCTGATTACAATGAGCAGTTCTTC
d_call: NA; j_call: TRBJ2-7; v_call: TRBV5-4; clone_size: NA; cdr3_aa: CASSLGDGPYEQYF; cdr3_nt: TGTGCCAGCAGCTTGGGGGACGGCCCGTACGAGCAGTACTTC
d_call: NA; j_call: TRBJ2-2; v_call: TRBV5-1; clone_size: NA; cdr3_aa: CASSLGVGSTGELFF; cdr3_nt: TGCGCCAGCAGCTTGGGGGTCGGCAGCACCGGGGAGCTGTTTTTT
d_call: NA; j_call: TRBJ2-1; v_call: TRBV7-9; clone_size: NA; cdr3_aa: CASSRIQSAIASLDNEQFF; cdr3_nt: TGTGCCAGCAGCCGTATACAAAGTGCTATCGCGTCTTTAGACAATGAGCAGTTCTTC
d_call: NA; j_call: TRBJ1-2; v_call: TRBV5-1; clone_size: once; cdr3_aa: CASSLAGPGDGYTF; cdr3_nt: TGCGCCAGCAGCTTGGCGGGACCGGGAGATGGCTACACCTTC
d_call: NA; j_call: TRBJ2-6; v_call: TRBV5-5; clone_size: NA; cdr3_aa: CASRTVSGANVLTF; cdr3_nt: TGTGCCAGCAGAACAGTATCTGGGGCCAACGTCCTGACTTTC
d_call: NA; j_call: TRBJ2-2; v_call: TRBV5-1; clone_size: NA; cdr3_aa: CASSLSGSNTGELFF; cdr3_nt: TGCGCCAGCAGCTTGTCGGGATCGAACACCGGGGAGCTGTTTTTT
d_call: NA; j_call: TRBJ2-1; v_call: TRBV21-1; clone_size: NA; cdr3_aa: CASSKADDSSGSLGEQFF; cdr3_nt: TGTGCCAGCAGCAAAGCGGATGACTCTAGCGGGAGTCTCGGTGAGCAGTTCTTC
d_call: NA; j_call: TRBJ1-5; v_call: TRBV4-1; clone_size: NA; cdr3_aa: CASSQALYVSNQPQHF; cdr3_nt: TGCGCCAGCAGCCAAGCCCTTTATGTCAGCAATCAGCCCCAGCATTTT
d_call: NA; j_call: TRBJ1-1; v_call: TRBV6-5; clone_size: NA; cdr3_aa: CASTREPSPRTEAFF; cdr3_nt: TGTGCCAGCACCCGGGAGCCCAGTCCGCGGACTGAAGCTTTCTTT
d_call: NA; j_call: TRBJ1-1; v_call: TRBV19; clone_size: NA; cdr3_aa: CASSIGLGRSGTEAFF; cdr3_nt: TGTGCCAGTAGTATAGGGTTGGGTCGCTCGGGCACTGAAGCTTTCTTT
d_call: NA; j_call: TRBJ1-2; v_call: TRBV6-1; clone_size: once; cdr3_aa: CASSEEGNYGYTF; cdr3_nt: TGTGCCAGCAGTGAGGAGGGGAACTATGGCTACACCTTC
d_call: NA; j_call: TRBJ2-5; v_call: TRBV25-1; clone_size: NA; cdr3_aa: CASRGLEVTQYF; cdr3_nt: TGTGCCAGCAGGGGACTGGAGGTGACCCAGTACTTC
d_call: NA; j_call: TRBJ1-4; v_call: TRBV5-1; clone_size: NA; cdr3_aa: CASSPQGKGGDEKLFF; cdr3_nt: TGCGCCAGCAGCCCTCAGGGGAAGGGTGGCGATGAAAAACTGTTTTTT
d_call: TRBD1; j_call: TRBJ1-2; v_call: TRBV6-5; clone_size: NA; cdr3_aa: CASSSGQGARGYTF; cdr3_nt: TGTGCCAGCAGCTCGGGACAGGGGGCAAGGGGCTACACCTTC
d_call: NA; j_call: TRBJ2-3; v_call: TRBV5-6; clone_size: NA; cdr3_aa: CASSLYQGRTDTQYF; cdr3_nt: TGTGCCAGCAGCTTGTATCAGGGGAGAACAGATACGCAGTATTTT
d_call: NA; j_call: TRBJ2-2; v_call: TRBV19; clone_size: NA; cdr3_aa: CASNSGRYTGELFF; cdr3_nt: TGTGCCAGCAATTCGGGCAGATACACCGGGGAGCTGTTTTTT
d_call: NA; j_call: TRBJ2-2; v_call: TRBV19; clone_size: NA; cdr3_aa: CASSIGQPTNTGELFF; cdr3_nt: TGTGCCAGTAGTATAGGTCAGCCAACGAACACCGGGGAGCTGTTTTTT
d_call: NA; j_call: TRBJ1-4; v_call: TRBV5-1; clone_size: NA; cdr3_aa: CASSLVQATNEKLFF; cdr3_nt: TGCGCCAGCAGCTTGGTGCAGGCAACTAATGAAAAACTGTTTTTT
d_call: TRBD2; j_call: TRBJ2-3; v_call: TRBV10-3; clone_size: NA; cdr3_aa: CAISSTSGADTQYF; cdr3_nt: TGTGCCATCAGTTCGACTAGCGGGGCTGATACGCAGTATTTT
d_call: TRBD1; j_call: TRBJ1-1; v_call: TRBV6-1; clone_size: NA; cdr3_aa: CASSEAWTGTAAFF; cdr3_nt: TGTGCCAGCAGTGAAGCCTGGACAGGGACCGCGGCTTTCTTT
d_call: NA; j_call: TRBJ1-4; v_call: TRBV11-2; clone_size: NA; cdr3_aa: CASSLGLREKLFF; cdr3_nt: TGTGCCAGCAGCTTAGGGCTTAGGGAAAAACTGTTTTTT
d_call: NA; j_call: TRBJ2-7; v_call: TRBV28; clone_size: NA; cdr3_aa: CASSSTRQVGEQYF; cdr3_nt: TGTGCCAGCAGTTCGACTCGACAGGTGGGGGAGCAGTACTTC
d_call: TRBD1; j_call: TRBJ2-7; v_call: TRBV28; clone_size: few; cdr3_aa: CASSTLRDRGHEQYF; cdr3_nt: TGTGCCAGCAGTACCCTCCGGGACAGGGGGCACGAGCAGTACTTC
d_call: NA; j_call: TRBJ1-3; v_call: TRBV28; clone_size: NA; cdr3_aa: CASISSGPGNTIYF; cdr3_nt: TGTGCCAGCATTTCATCAGGGCCCGGAAACACCATATATTTT
d_call: NA; j_call: TRBJ2-7; v_call: TRBV7-9; clone_size: NA; cdr3_aa: CASSFGDYEQYF; cdr3_nt: TGTGCCAGCAGCTTCGGCGACTACGAGCAGTACTTC
d_call: NA; j_call: TRBJ2-7; v_call: TRBV28; clone_size: NA; cdr3_aa: CASSRYYEQYF; cdr3_nt: TGTGCCAGCAGCCGGTACTACGAGCAGTACTTC
d_call: NA; j_call: TRBJ2-7; v_call: TRBV6-4; clone_size: NA; cdr3_aa: CASSDSSQDYEQYF; cdr3_nt: TGTGCCAGCAGTGACTCGTCCCAGGACTACGAGCAGTACTTC
d_call: NA; j_call: TRBJ1-1; v_call: TRBV27; clone_size: NA; cdr3_aa: CASTPSGSVAEAFF; cdr3_nt: TGTGCCAGCACCCCCTCGGGTAGCGTCGCTGAAGCTTTCTTT
d_call: NA; j_call: TRBJ2-7; v_call: TRBV11-3; clone_size: NA; cdr3_aa: CASSLGPRGEQYF; cdr3_nt: TGTGCCAGCAGCTTGGGGCCGAGGGGCGAGCAGTACTTC
d_call: NA; j_call: TRBJ2-1; v_call: TRBV4-3; clone_size: once; cdr3_aa: CASSQEGGNSYNEQFF; cdr3_nt: TGCGCCAGCAGCCAAGAGGGCGGTAACTCCTACAATGAGCAGTTCTTC
d_call: TRBD1; j_call: TRBJ1-1; v_call: TRBV5-1; clone_size: NA; cdr3_aa: CASSLVQGALGNTEAFF; cdr3_nt: TGCGCCAGCAGCTTGGTCCAGGGGGCATTGGGTAACACTGAAGCTTTCTTT
d_call: NA; j_call: TRBJ2-5; v_call: TRBV5-1; clone_size: NA; cdr3_aa: CASSPDMSETQYF; cdr3_nt: TGCGCCAGCAGCCCGGACATGTCAGAGACCCAGTACTTC
d_call: TRBD1; j_call: TRBJ2-7; v_call: TRBV5-6; clone_size: once; cdr3_aa: CASSLPNRGAEQYF; cdr3_nt: TGTGCCAGCAGCTTGCCGAACAGGGGTGCCGAGCAGTACTTC
d_call: NA; j_call: TRBJ1-3; v_call: TRBV7-6; clone_size: NA; cdr3_aa: CASSRLSGQVTIYF; cdr3_nt: TGTGCCAGCAGCCGTCTCTCGGGCCAAGTCACCATATATTTT
d_call: NA; j_call: TRBJ2-7; v_call: TRBV5-4; clone_size: NA; cdr3_aa: CASSLSGSSYEQYF; cdr3_nt: TGTGCCAGCAGCTTGTCGGGAAGTAGCTACGAGCAGTACTTC
d_call: NA; j_call: TRBJ2-1; v_call: TRBV28; clone_size: NA; cdr3_aa: CASSSGPNEQFF; cdr3_nt: TGTGCCAGCAGTTCCGGACCAAATGAGCAGTTCTTC
d_call: NA; j_call: TRBJ1-1; v_call: TRBV30; clone_size: few; cdr3_aa: CAWTQFVQTTLNTEAFF; cdr3_nt: TGTGCCTGGACACAATTCGTGCAGACGACCTTGAACACTGAAGCTTTCTTT